This entry lists 6 T cell receptor beta chains sequenced from one sample in a study of blood T cell repertoires in COVID-19. TCRdb's table, derived via immunoSEQ multiplex PCR, lists solely in-frame clones and lacks some. This sample has almost 250,000 clones, with around 84% found just once. The sequenced material came from PBMCs or T cells enriched from blood (not recorded which). These receptor sequences come from a woman aged 45-65 years who had recovered from COVID-19.

The chain has TRBV29-1 and TRBJ1-1; tentative D call: TRBD1 (6 bases). Trimming pared 0 bases from V and 11 bases from J, leaving 22 bases between. Germline CDR1 is SQVTM and CDR2 is ANQGSEA. The CDR3 runs to 15 residues. As DNA, the CDR3 is TGCAGCGTTGAAGACCCCCGGACAGTTTTAAGAGAGGCTTTCTTT. Protein: CSVEDPRTVLREAFF. Based on the CDR3 plus reference TRBV29-1 and TRBJ1-1, the full variable domain is SAVISQKPSRDICQRGTSLTIQCQVDSQVTMMFWYRQQPGQSLTLIATANQGSEATYESGFVIDKFPISRPNLTFSTLTVSNMSPEDSSIYLCSVEDPRTVLREAFFGQGTRLTVV.

This clone has more than one count but fewer than ten. The chain is built from TRBV7-3 and TRBJ1-1; 7 nucleotides line up with TRBD1. This CDR3 region has 14 residues. Per germline, CDR1 SGHTA and CDR2 FQGTGA. The V and J ends lost 5 bases and 4 bases, in that order; junction bases with no gene match: 7. The CDR3 here is CASSEQGHGTEAFF. CDR3 nucleotide sequence: TGTGCCAGCAGCGAACAGGGGCACGGCACTGAAGCTTTCTTT.

The chain is built from TRBV13 and TRBJ1-1; D is unresolved. V lost 5 bases to trimming and J lost 4 bases, with 11 bases between them. CDR1 and CDR2 from the germline V gene are PRHDT and FYEKMQ (reference sequence). The CDR3 is 13 residues long. The CDR3 nucleotides are TGTGCCAGCAGCGGCCAACGCGGCACTGAAGCTTTCTTT. Translated: CASSGQRGTEAFF. The full variable domain, rest sourced from reference TRBV13 and TRBJ1-1, is AAGVIQSPRHLIKEKRETATLKCYPIPRHDTVYWYQQGPGQDPQFLISFYEKMQSDKGSIPDRFSAQQFSDYHSELNMSSLELGDSALYFCASSGQRGTEAFFGQGTRLTVV.

This sequence joins TRBV5-1 and TRBJ2-2; D not certain. The CDR3 length is 11 residues. Trimming stripped 4 bases from V and 6 bases from J, with 4 bases between. CDR1 and CDR2 (germline): SGHRS, YFSETQ. The CDR3 nucleotides read TGCGCCAGCAGCCGCGCCGGGGAGCTGTTTTTT. It specifies CASSRAGELFF.

This sequence joins TRBV7-3 and TRBJ2-3; 8 nucleotides line up with TRBD2. This CDR3 spans 15 amino acids. V lost 3 bases to trimming and J lost 2 bases; unmatched junction nucleotides: 4. Per germline, CDR1 SGHTA and CDR2 FQGTGA. The CDR3 sequence is CASSFIAGSTDTQYF. In nucleotides, the CDR3 is TGTGCCAGCAGCTTCATAGCGGGATCCACAGATACGCAGTATTTT.

The chain has TRBV7-2 and TRBJ1-2; TRBD1 matches 7 bases. This CDR3 comprises 14 residues. Germline assignment: CDR1 SGHTA and CDR2 FQGNSA. The J segment lost 5 bases and the V segment lost 1 base, leaving 4 bases of the junction unmatched. The CDR3 spells CASSLVDRAYGYTF. For the CDR3, the DNA is TGTGCCAGCAGCTTAGTTGACAGGGCATATGGCTACACCTTC.